A selection of T cell receptor beta chains follows, all from one sample in a study of T cell repertoires in cytomegalovirus infection. TCRdb processed the reads anew with MiXCR; each CDR3 protein has one entry. The data contain approximately 990,000 distinct CDR3 sequences, less than 35% of them singletons. Which antigens these TCRs recognize remains unknown. Sequenced material: cultured CD8+ T cells from PBMCs, taken from culture after CMV antigen stimulation. The source is a human donor in good health (CMV status not recorded). Some clones in this sample may be carry-over from other donors' samples. Each CDR3 is given with its conserved first and last residue. Each record gives: CDR3 protein, CDR3 DNA, J gene, D gene, V gene, clone size. A D gene is named only where the DNA matches it firmly. Clone size appears in some rows only: once, few, many, or a class for an expanded clone.

cdr3_aa: CAASSLAILQETQYF; cdr3_nt: TGTGCCGCCAGCTCCCTAGCGATACTCCAAGAGACCCAGTACTTC; j_call: TRBJ2-5; d_call: .; v_call: TRBV28; clone_size: .
cdr3_aa: CASSLGRLDYTEAFF; cdr3_nt: TGTGCCAGCAGCTTAGGACGGCTCGACTACACTGAAGCTTTCTTT; j_call: TRBJ1-1; d_call: .; v_call: TRBV7-9; clone_size: .
cdr3_aa: CANRISEQYF; cdr3_nt: TGCGCCAATCGCATTTCCGAGCAGTACTTC; j_call: TRBJ2-7; d_call: .; v_call: TRBV5-1; clone_size: .
cdr3_aa: CASSLVTRGLQETQYF; cdr3_nt: TGTGCCAGCAGCTTAGTAACTAGGGGTCTACAAGAGACCCAGTACTTC; j_call: TRBJ2-5; d_call: .; v_call: TRBV7-2; clone_size: many
cdr3_aa: CASNLATGELFF; cdr3_nt: TGTGCCAGCAATCTAGCGACCGGGGAGCTGTTTTTT; j_call: TRBJ2-2; d_call: .; v_call: TRBV28; clone_size: .
cdr3_aa: CASSFRQATNEKLFF; cdr3_nt: TGTGCCAGCAGTTTCCGACAGGCAACTAATGAAAAACTGTTTTTT; j_call: TRBJ1-4; d_call: .; v_call: TRBV27; clone_size: .
cdr3_aa: CATSDFTGSNEQFF; cdr3_nt: TGTGCCACCAGTGATTTTACAGGGTCCAATGAGCAGTTCTTC; j_call: TRBJ2-1; d_call: .; v_call: TRBV24-1; clone_size: .
cdr3_aa: CASSEYGGLYGYTF; cdr3_nt: TGTGCCAGCAGTGAGTACGGTGGACTCTATGGCTACACCTTC; j_call: TRBJ1-2; d_call: .; v_call: TRBV2; clone_size: .
cdr3_aa: CASSEKPGGLGHMNTEAFF; cdr3_nt: TGTGCCAGCAGTGAAAAACCAGGGGGACTCGGCCACATGAACACTGAAGCTTTCTTT; j_call: TRBJ1-1; d_call: TRBD1; v_call: TRBV6-1; clone_size: many
cdr3_aa: CASSPSGVVQTQYF; cdr3_nt: TGTGCCAGCAGCCCTTCCGGGGTCGTGCAGACCCAGTACTTC; j_call: TRBJ2-5; d_call: .; v_call: TRBV27; clone_size: few
cdr3_aa: CASSERAGVYQETQYF; cdr3_nt: TGTGCCAGCAGTGAACGGGCAGGGGTTTACCAAGAGACCCAGTACTTC; j_call: TRBJ2-5; d_call: .; v_call: TRBV6-1; clone_size: .
cdr3_aa: CASSPGRANEQFF; cdr3_nt: TGTGCCAGCAGCCCCGGTAGGGCCAATGAGCAGTTCTTC; j_call: TRBJ2-1; d_call: .; v_call: TRBV7-6; clone_size: many
cdr3_aa: CASSHGVDTQYF; cdr3_nt: TGTGCCAGCAGCCACGGCGTGGATACGCAGTATTTT; j_call: TRBJ2-3; d_call: .; v_call: TRBV7-9; clone_size: many
cdr3_aa: CASSPPYRGGGKNQPQHF; cdr3_nt: TGTGCCAGCAGCCCACCTTACAGGGGAGGGGGAAAAAATCAGCCCCAGCATTTT; j_call: TRBJ1-5; d_call: TRBD1; v_call: TRBV6-2/TRBV6-3; clone_size: .
cdr3_aa: CASTGRGGTQYF; cdr3_nt: TGTGCCAGCACCGGCCGTGGGGGGACCCAGTACTTC; j_call: TRBJ2-5; d_call: .; v_call: TRBV6-6; clone_size: .
cdr3_aa: CASSHSGHGELFF; cdr3_nt: TGTGCCAGCAGCCATTCAGGCCACGGGGAGCTGTTTTTT; j_call: TRBJ2-2; d_call: .; v_call: TRBV3-1; clone_size: .
cdr3_aa: CASSYPGQGRADTQYF; cdr3_nt: TGTGCCAGCAGCTACCCAGGACAGGGGCGGGCAGATACGCAGTATTTT; j_call: TRBJ2-3; d_call: TRBD1; v_call: TRBV27; clone_size: few
cdr3_aa: CSGETTGSNEQFF; cdr3_nt: TGCAGCGGCGAAACGACAGGGTCCAATGAGCAGTTCTTC; j_call: TRBJ2-1; d_call: TRBD1; v_call: TRBV29-1; clone_size: .
cdr3_aa: CASSIRWDIQYF; cdr3_nt: TGTGCCAGCAGCATCCGATGGGACATTCAGTACTTC; j_call: TRBJ2-4; d_call: .; v_call: TRBV11-2; clone_size: few
cdr3_aa: CASGLTTSKGKVDGYTF; cdr3_nt: TGTGCTAGTGGTTTGACAACGAGTAAGGGCAAGGTAGATGGCTACACCTTC; j_call: TRBJ1-2; d_call: .; v_call: TRBV12-5; clone_size: .